This TCR beta chain was obtained from a study of blood T cell repertoires in COVID-19. The overall study: PBMCs, B-cell-depleted T cells, or T cells were the source of the cDNA or gDNA that made up the material.

Authors' data handling: Amplified reference gene primers provided the basis for estimating nucleated cell counts. Sequencing was performed with immunoSEQ multiplex PCR; in TCRdb, only in-frame clones are kept and a portion is missing. V and J calls and clone size follow that table, whereas D and trimming were derived from the DNA. The sample lists around 190,000 clones, roughly three quarters occurring once. Germline CDR1 is SGHDT and CDR2 is YYEEEE. This CDR3 contains 15 residues. Trimming pared 0 bases from V and 0 bases from J, leaving 7 bases between. This TCR derives from a woman aged 40 to 55 with COVID-19, enrolled during active disease. The genes are TRBV5-6 and TRBJ1-3; D is uncertain. Sequenced input: peripheral blood. The CDR3 DNA follows: TGTGCCAGCAGCTTGGGACTCATCTCTGGAAACACCATATATTTT. Amino acids: CASSLGLISGNTIYF.